The 21 T cell receptor beta chains presented below share a single source sample, sequenced in a study of T cell repertoires in cytomegalovirus infection. TCRdb recomputed calls from the reads with MiXCR, one row per CDR3 protein. Of about 900,000 distinct CDR3 sequences detected, 31% appear once; the ten largest clones hold around an eighth. Their antigen targets remain unknown. Sequences were derived from cultured CD8+ T cells from PBMCs, sampled from culture after CMV antigen stimulation. The receptors shown here come from a human donor in good health (CMV status not recorded). Some clones in this sample may be carry-over from other donors' samples.

This chain uses TRBV14 with TRBJ2-7, with D maybe TRBD1 (6 bases). The CDR3 extends over 15 amino acids. Trimming pared 2 bases from V and 2 bases from J, leaving 13 bases between. The germline gives CDR1 SGHDN, CDR2 FVKESK. The CDR3 DNA sequence: TGTGCCAGCAGCCAACTAGGGGGTTCGGCCTACGAGCAGTACTTC. Translated: CASSQLGGSAYEQYF. Variable domain in full (rest from reference TRBV14 and TRBJ2-7): EAGVTQFPSHSVIEKGQTVTLRCDPISGHDNLYWYRRVMGKEIKFLLHFVKESKQDESGMPNNRFLAERTGGTYSTLKVQPAELEDSGVYFCASSQLGGSAYEQYFGPGTRLTVT.

The rearrangement uses TRBV6-8 and TRBJ1-2; D uncertain. V gave up 4 bases and J gave up 0 bases, with 12 bases separating them. The CDR3 sequence is 15 residues long. Per germline, CDR1 MNHGY and CDR2 SAAAGT. In DNA, the CDR3 is TGTGCCAGCAGTTTAAACATTCTCGCTAACTATGGCTACACCTTC. Translating it yields CASSLNILANYGYTF.

A few counts support this clonotype. The chain links TRBV27 to TRBJ1-1; D is undetermined. The V gene lost 1 base and the J gene lost 1 base, with 16 bases spanning the gap. CDR3 length: 17 residues. CDR1 is MNHEY, CDR2 SMNVEV, per germline (reference sequence). CDR3 bases: TGTGCCAGCAGTTTATATCCGGAGTCACGAGGGAACACTGAAGCTTTCTTT. It codes for CASSLYPESRGNTEAFF.

V gene TRBV12-3 or TRBV12-4 combines with J gene TRBJ2-5; D is perhaps TRBD2 (6 bases). This CDR3 comprises 13 residues. V was clipped by 0 bases and J by 13 bases, with 15 bases between them. The CDR3 here is CASSLAPGGVRYF. The CDR3 region has the DNA TGTGCCAGCAGTTTAGCGCCAGGCGGGGTCCGGTACTTC.

This clonotype occurred a few times. This sequence joins TRBV7-8 and TRBJ1-1; D gene uncertain. Germline lookup yields CDR1 SGHVS and CDR2 FQNEAQ. The CDR3 totals 12 residues. Trimming stripped 4 bases from V and 7 bases from J, with 10 bases between. The CDR3 region is CASSSDSYEAFF. The CDR3 DNA reads as TGTGCCAGCAGCTCTGACTCCTATGAAGCTTTCTTT. The full variable domain, completed using reference TRBV7-8 and TRBJ1-1, is GAGVSQSPRYKVAKRGQDVALRCDPISGHVSLFWYQQALGQGPEFLTYFQNEAQLDKSGLPSDRFFAERPEGSVSTLKIQRTQQEDSAVYLCASSSDSYEAFFGQGTRLTVV.

The chain carries TRBV19 and TRBJ1-5; TRBD1 matches at 7 bases. This CDR3 has 14 amino acids. The junction had 5 bases not matched to a gene; V was cut back by 2 bases and J by 7 bases. Per germline, CDR1 LNHDA and CDR2 SQIVND (reference sequence). CDR3 loop: CASSIKGAGQPQHF. The CDR3 DNA sequence: TGTGCCAGTAGTATAAAGGGGGCTGGGCAGCCCCAGCATTTT.

This clonotype was detected many times. V usage is TRBV6-1 and J usage is TRBJ2-1; tentatively, D is TRBD1 or TRBD2 (5 bases each). CDR3 length: 15 amino acids. The V end was cut by 7 bases, the J end by 6 bases, with 19 bases between. Germline assignment: CDR1 MNHNS and CDR2 SASEGT. CDR3 DNA: TGTGCCAGCATTGGTGGGGGAAGGAAAGTCAATGAGCAGTTCTTC. Translated, it gives CASIGGGRKVNEQFF.

This clonotype came up many times. The chain combines TRBV28 with TRBJ2-5, with D perhaps TRBD2 (7 bases). This CDR3 spans 15 amino acids. V was shortened by 2 bases and J by 2 bases, with 12 bases between the two germline ends. Germline-derived CDR1 and CDR2 are MDHEN and SYDVKM. CDR3 DNA sequence: TGTGCCAGCAGTTTAAGGCGGGGGCGACAAGAGACCCAGTACTTC. Protein product: CASSLRRGRQETQYF.

This chain connects TRBV12-3 or TRBV12-4 to TRBJ2-3, with 9 bases lining up with TRBD1. V was pared by 6 bases and J by 3 bases, with 10 bases of the junction left unmatched. The CDR3 sequence is 16 residues long. CDR3 residues: CASSTFLGQGTDTQYF. DNA for the CDR3: TGTGCCAGCAGCACCTTTTTGGGACAGGGTACAGATACGCAGTATTTT.

This sequence joins TRBV4-1 and TRBJ1-1; maybe TRBD1 (5 bases). Germline assignment: CDR1 MGHRA and CDR2 YSYEKL. The CDR3 runs to 15 residues. Between the trimmed V and J ends, which lost 0 bases and 0 bases, there was a span of 8 bases. CDR3 amino acids: CASSQEPQVNTEAFF. The DNA for the CDR3 is TGCGCCAGCAGCCAAGAACCACAGGTGAACACTGAAGCTTTCTTT.

The sample holds one count of this clonotype. This sequence joins TRBV5-3 and TRBJ1-5; D call uncertain. TRBV5-3 belongs to the ORF category, with a function that is uncertain. The ends were cut back, 8 bases at V and 0 bases at J, with 18 bases in the middle. The CDR3 loop spans 16 amino acids. The DNA for the CDR3 is TGTGCCAGCAGCCCCGCCGGGTTTGGTAGCAATCAGCCCCAGCATTTT. It encodes CASSPAGFGSNQPQHF.

The chain couples TRBV7-3 to TRBJ2-3; 9 positions match TRBD1. V gave up 3 bases and J gave up 2 bases; unmatched junction bases: 3. From germline, CDR1 is SGHTA and CDR2 FQGTGA. The CDR3 runs 15 residues. This CDR3 is CASSFRDRATDTQYF. The DNA for the CDR3 is TGTGCCAGCAGCTTTCGGGACAGGGCCACAGATACGCAGTATTTT.

The chain employs TRBV7-4 and TRBJ2-7; a weak D match, TRBD2 (5 bases). CDR3 size: 13 residues. Germline CDR1 reads SGHVT; CDR2 reads SQSDAQ. Trimming left V 1 base short and J 4 bases short, with 8 bases between. DNA for the CDR3: TGTGCCAGCAGCTTAGAGCAGCGGTACGAGCAGTACGTC. Translation gives CASSLEQRYEQYV.

The chain employs TRBV4-1 and TRBJ2-1, with D perhaps matching TRBD1 or TRBD2 (5 bases each). The CDR3 runs to 17 residues. From germline, CDR1 is MGHRA and CDR2 YSYEKL. Trimming removed 4 bases at V and 0 bases at J, with 16 bases between. The DNA of the CDR3 is TGCGCCAGCAGCCCCCGAGGGACCCCGAGCTCCTACAATGAGCAGTTCTTC. Amino acid sequence: CASSPRGTPSSYNEQFF.

A word on this clonotype: The germline gene is not matched at one end of the junction; a read error may be the cause. This chain links TRBV7-3 with TRBJ2-1; 9 bases agree with TRBD2. This CDR3 contains 15 residues. Per germline, CDR1 SGHTA and CDR2 FQGTGA. The CDR3 is CASSPDERGANEQLF. DNA of the CDR3: TGTGCCAGCAGCCCCGATGAGCGGGGGGCCAATGAGCAGCTCTTC.

This clonotype was seen many times. The V gene is TRBV7-6, the J gene TRBJ2-1, with D perhaps TRBD2 (6 bases). V lost 5 bases, J lost 3 bases, and 14 bases lay in between. The CDR3 has 15 amino acids. Germline loops: CDR1 SGHVS, CDR2 FNYEAQ. CDR3 residues: CASSPIGGIYNEQFF. The CDR3 bases are TGTGCCAGCAGCCCCATCGGGGGAATCTACAATGAGCAGTTCTTC.

The CDR3 region is CASSNGFDRLYGYTF. The CDR3 DNA follows: TGTGCCAGTAGTAACGGATTTGACAGGCTCTATGGCTACACCTTC. The V call is TRBV19, the J call TRBJ1-2; TRBD1 is a possible D gene (6 bases). CDR1 and CDR2 (germline): LNHDA, SQIVND (reference sequence). V was trimmed by 4 bases and J by 4 bases, leaving 16 bases between them. This CDR3 has 15 amino acids.

The V gene is TRBV7-6, the J gene TRBJ2-7; D might be TRBD1 (6 bases). Germline-derived CDR1 and CDR2 are SGHVS and FNYEAQ. V was trimmed by 5 bases and J by 6 bases, leaving 20 bases between them. The CDR3 has 15 residues. In DNA, the CDR3 is TGTGCCAGCAGCCCCCCGGGCAGGGGTTACCTCGAGCAGTACTTC. Translation gives CASSPPGRGYLEQYF.

The genes are TRBV6-5 and TRBJ2-7; a weak D match, TRBD1 (5 bases). The V end lost 5 bases, the J end lost 5 bases, and 10 bases lay between the germline ends. Looked up from germline, CDR1 is MNHEY and CDR2 is SVGAGI. The length of the CDR3 is 12 residues. In DNA, the CDR3 is TGTGCCAGCAGTCCAGGGTTCGACGAGCAGTACTTC. This gives the protein CASSPGFDEQYF.

V gene TRBV24-1 combines with J gene TRBJ2-3, with D possibly matching TRBD1 (5 bases). The V gene's germline CDR1 is KGHDR and CDR2 SFDVKD. V was trimmed by 4 bases and J by 8 bases, leaving 12 bases between them. The CDR3 runs to 13 residues. The CDR3 DNA reads TGTGCCACCAGTGACTCAGGGAAGACTACGCAGTATTTT. This codes for CATSDSGKTTQYF.

The rearrangement joins TRBV4-1 to TRBJ2-5; unclear D gene. V was shortened by 3 bases and J by 2 bases, with 13 bases between the two germline ends. Germline V gives CDR1 MGHRA, CDR2 YSYEKL. The CDR3 runs 15 residues. The CDR3 coding sequence is TGCGCCAGCAGCCAGGTCCGGAGACCTCAAGAGACCCAGTACTTC. Translation: CASSQVRRPQETQYF.